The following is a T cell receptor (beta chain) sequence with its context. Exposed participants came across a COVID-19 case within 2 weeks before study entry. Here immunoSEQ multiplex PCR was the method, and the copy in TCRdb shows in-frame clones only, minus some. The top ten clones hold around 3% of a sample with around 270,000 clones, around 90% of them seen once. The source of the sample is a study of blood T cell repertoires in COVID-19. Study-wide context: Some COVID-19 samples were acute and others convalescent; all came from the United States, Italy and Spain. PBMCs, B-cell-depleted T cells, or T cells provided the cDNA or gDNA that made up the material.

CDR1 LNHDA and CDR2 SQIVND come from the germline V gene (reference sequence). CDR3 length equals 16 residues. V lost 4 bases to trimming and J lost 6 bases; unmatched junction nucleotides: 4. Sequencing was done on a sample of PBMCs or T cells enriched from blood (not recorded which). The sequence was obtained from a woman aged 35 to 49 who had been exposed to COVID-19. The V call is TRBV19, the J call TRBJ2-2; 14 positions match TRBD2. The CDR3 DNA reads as TGTGCCAGTAGTAAGACTAGCGGGGGGGTTCCCGGGGAGCTGTTTTTT. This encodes CASSKTSGGVPGELFF.